These 5 T cell receptor beta chains came from one sample sequenced in a study of preoperative IRX-2 immunotherapy in early breast cancer. The data were produced by immunoSEQ multiplex PCR, yet TCRdb's version contains in-frame clones alone and is incomplete. The table has roughly 26,000 clones, around four fifths seen once. Treatment in this sample: preoperative locoregional IRX-2 cytokine immunotherapy. Specimen: lymph node tissue, collected after IRX-2 immunotherapy. All receptors come from a human donor with breast cancer.

This chain connects TRBV10-2 to TRBJ2-7; D call uncertain. CDR1 is WSHSY, CDR2 SAAADI, per germline. The V gene lost 0 bases and the J gene lost 0 bases, with 15 bases spanning the gap. The CDR3 sequence is 17 residues long. CDR3 in amino acids: CASSESFRLRSSYEQYV. The CDR3 DNA sequence: TGCGCCAGCAGTGAGTCGTTCCGATTAAGGAGCTCCTACGAGCAGTACGTC.

The chain combines TRBV6-8 with TRBJ1-5; D uncertain. Looked up from germline, CDR1 is MNHGY and CDR2 is SAAAGT. Trimming took 7 bases from V and 3 from J, leaving 10 bases between them. This CDR3 is built from 13 residues. The DNA of the CDR3 is TGTGCCAGCACGCCAGAAATCAATCAGCCCCAGCATTTT. It yields the protein CASTPEINQPQHF.

The rearrangement joins TRBV28 to TRBJ2-2, with D possibly matching TRBD1 (5 bases). Germline V gene sequence: CDR1 MDHEN, CDR2 SYDVKM. Trimming took off 2 bases at V and 7 bases at J, with 14 bases between the two ends. The length of the CDR3 is 15 residues. In DNA form, the CDR3 reads TGTGCCAGCAGTTTACCAGGGTCCGGACACGGGGAGCTGTTTTTT. Translating it yields CASSLPGSGHGELFF.

The chain employs TRBV10-2 and TRBJ2-3, with D uncertain. Trimming removed 9 bases at V and 4 bases at J, with 11 bases between. CDR1 WSHSY and CDR2 SAAADI come from the germline V gene. The CDR3 extends over 12 amino acids. The CDR3 DNA is TGCGCCAGTTCTTTGGATGCAGATACGCAGTATTTT. This gives the protein CASSLDADTQYF.

The CDR3 nucleotides read TGTGCCAGTAGTGTCGACAGGAATGAAAAACTGTTTTTT. This gives the protein CASSVDRNEKLFF. The V gene is TRBV19, the J gene TRBJ1-4, with a tentative D call TRBD1 (6 bases). The length of the CDR3 is 13 residues. The ends were cut back, 5 bases at V and 5 bases at J, with 9 bases in the middle. Per the germline V gene, CDR1 is LNHDA and CDR2 is SQIVND (reference sequence).